This T cell receptor beta chain was captured by sequencing in a study of cytomegalovirus exposure and HLA in healthy donors. The PCR contained 60 Vbeta and 13 Jbeta primers. Clones were read by immunoSEQ multiplex PCR, and TCRdb kept only the in-frame ones, dropping some. The sample includes about 120,000 clones, about 80% of them seen just once. The receptor was derived from a female donor in good health and CMV-seronegative. Specimen: PBMCs.

The CDR3 loop reads CATTQDSFNYGYTF. CDR3 DNA: TGTGCCACCACGCAAGACAGTTTCAACTATGGCTACACCTTC. V and J are TRBV2 and TRBJ1-2, with D possibly matching TRBD1 (5 bases). Trimming took off 10 bases at V and 2 bases at J, with 17 bases between the two ends. Germline CDR1 SNHLY, CDR2 FYNNEI. This CDR3 has 14 residues.